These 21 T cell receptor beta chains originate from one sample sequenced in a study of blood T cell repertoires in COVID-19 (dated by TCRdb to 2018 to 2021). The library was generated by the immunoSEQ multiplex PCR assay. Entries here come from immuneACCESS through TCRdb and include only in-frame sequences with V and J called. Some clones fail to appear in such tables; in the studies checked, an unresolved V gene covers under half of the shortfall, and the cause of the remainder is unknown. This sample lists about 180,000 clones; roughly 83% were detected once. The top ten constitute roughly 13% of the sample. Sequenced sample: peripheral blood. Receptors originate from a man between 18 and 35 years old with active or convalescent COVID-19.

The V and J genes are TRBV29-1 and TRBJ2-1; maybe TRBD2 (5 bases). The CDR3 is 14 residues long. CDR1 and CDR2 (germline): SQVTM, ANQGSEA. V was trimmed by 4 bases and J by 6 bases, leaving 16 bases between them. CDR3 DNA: TGCAGCGTTGCCCACGGGGTTCCCTCCAATGAGCAGTTCTTC. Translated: CSVAHGVPSNEQFF.

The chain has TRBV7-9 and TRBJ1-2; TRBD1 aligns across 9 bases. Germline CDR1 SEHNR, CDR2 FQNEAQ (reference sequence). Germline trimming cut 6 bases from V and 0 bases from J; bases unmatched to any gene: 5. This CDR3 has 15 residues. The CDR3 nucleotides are TGTGCCAGCAGTTCCGGGACAGGGTCTAACTATGGCTACACCTTC. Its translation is CASSSGTGSNYGYTF.

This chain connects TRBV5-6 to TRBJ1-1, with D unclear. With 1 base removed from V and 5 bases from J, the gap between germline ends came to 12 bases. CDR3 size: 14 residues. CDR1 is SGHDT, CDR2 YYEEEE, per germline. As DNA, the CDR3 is TGTGCCAGCAGCTTGACCGGAACGGGGACTGAAGCTTTCTTT. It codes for CASSLTGTGTEAFF.

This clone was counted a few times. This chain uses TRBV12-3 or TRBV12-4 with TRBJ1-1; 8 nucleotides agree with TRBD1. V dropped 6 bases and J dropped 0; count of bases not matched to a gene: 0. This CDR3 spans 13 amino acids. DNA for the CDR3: TGTGCCAGCAGGGGACAGGTGAACACTGAAGCTTTCTTT. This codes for CASRGQVNTEAFF.

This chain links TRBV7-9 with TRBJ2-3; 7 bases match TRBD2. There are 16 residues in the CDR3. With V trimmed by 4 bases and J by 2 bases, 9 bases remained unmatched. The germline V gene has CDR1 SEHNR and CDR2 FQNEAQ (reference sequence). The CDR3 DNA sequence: TGTGCCAGCAGCTCCCCGCGGGGGACTGCCACAGATACGCAGTATTTT. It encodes CASSSPRGTATDTQYF.

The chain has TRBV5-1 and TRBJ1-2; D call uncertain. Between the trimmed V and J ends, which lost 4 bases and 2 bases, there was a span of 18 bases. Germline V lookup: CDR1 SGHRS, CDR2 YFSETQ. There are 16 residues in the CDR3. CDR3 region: CASSRGTATPNYGYTF. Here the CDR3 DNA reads TGCGCCAGCAGCCGCGGCACCGCTACCCCGAACTATGGCTACACCTTC.

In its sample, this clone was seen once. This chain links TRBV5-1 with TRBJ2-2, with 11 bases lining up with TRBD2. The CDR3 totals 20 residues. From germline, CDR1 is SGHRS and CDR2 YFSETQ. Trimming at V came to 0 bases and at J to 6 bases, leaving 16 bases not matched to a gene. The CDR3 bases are TGCGCCAGCAGCTTGGTCCCCCCGACTAGCGGGGACAGTGTGTCCGGGGAGCTGTTTTTT. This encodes CASSLVPPTSGDSVSGELFF.

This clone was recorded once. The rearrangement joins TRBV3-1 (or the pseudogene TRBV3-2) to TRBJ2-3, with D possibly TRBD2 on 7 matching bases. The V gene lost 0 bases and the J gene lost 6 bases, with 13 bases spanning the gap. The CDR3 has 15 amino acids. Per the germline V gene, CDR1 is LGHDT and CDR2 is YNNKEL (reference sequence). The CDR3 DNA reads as TGTGCCAGCAGCCAAGATTGGGGGGGCTTGGATACGCAGTATTTT. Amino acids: CASSQDWGGLDTQYF.

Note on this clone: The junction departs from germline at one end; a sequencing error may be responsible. CDR3 loop: CASSLGWRGCTF. CDR3 coding DNA: TGTGCCAGCAGTTTAGGGTGGAGGGGCTGCACCTTC. The V gene is TRBV12-3 or TRBV12-4, the J gene TRBJ1-2, with a weak D call TRBD1 (5 bases). There are 12 residues in the CDR3.

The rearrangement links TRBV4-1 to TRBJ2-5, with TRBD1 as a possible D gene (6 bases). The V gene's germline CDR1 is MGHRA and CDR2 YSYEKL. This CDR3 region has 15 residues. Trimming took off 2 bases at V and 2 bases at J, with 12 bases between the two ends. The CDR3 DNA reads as TGCGCCAGCAGCCAACCTAAGGACAGACAAGAGACCCAGTACTTC. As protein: CASSQPKDRQETQYF.

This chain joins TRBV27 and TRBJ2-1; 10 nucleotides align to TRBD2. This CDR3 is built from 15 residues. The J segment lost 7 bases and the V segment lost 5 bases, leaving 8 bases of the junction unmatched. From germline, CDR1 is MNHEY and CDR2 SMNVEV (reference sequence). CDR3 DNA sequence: TGTGCCAGCAGTGCGCCACTAGCGGGATATAATGAGCAGTTCTTC. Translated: CASSAPLAGYNEQFF.

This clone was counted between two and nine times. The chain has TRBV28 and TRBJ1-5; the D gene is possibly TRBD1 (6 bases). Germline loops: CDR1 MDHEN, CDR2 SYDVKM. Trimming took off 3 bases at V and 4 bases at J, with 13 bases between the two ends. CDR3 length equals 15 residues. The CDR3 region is CASSFGGATNQPQHF. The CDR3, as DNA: TGTGCCAGCAGTTTCGGGGGGGCTACGAATCAGCCCCAGCATTTT.

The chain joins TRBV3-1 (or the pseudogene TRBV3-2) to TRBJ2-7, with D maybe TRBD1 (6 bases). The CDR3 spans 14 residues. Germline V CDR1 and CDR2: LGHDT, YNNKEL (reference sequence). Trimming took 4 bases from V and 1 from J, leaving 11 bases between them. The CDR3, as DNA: TGTGCCAGCAGCCTCTCGGACAGATCCTACGAGCAGTACTTC. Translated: CASSLSDRSYEQYF.

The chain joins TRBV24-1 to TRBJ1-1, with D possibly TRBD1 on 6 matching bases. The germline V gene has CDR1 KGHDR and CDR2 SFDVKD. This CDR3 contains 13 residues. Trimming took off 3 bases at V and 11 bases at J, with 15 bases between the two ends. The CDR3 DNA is TGTGCCACCAGTGATGGACAGCCCGGGAGGGCTTTCTTT. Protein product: CATSDGQPGRAFF.

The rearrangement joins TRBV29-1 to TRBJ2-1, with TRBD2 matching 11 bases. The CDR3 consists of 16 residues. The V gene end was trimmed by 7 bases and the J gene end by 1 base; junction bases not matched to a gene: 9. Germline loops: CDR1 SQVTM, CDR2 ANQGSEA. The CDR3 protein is CSALRTSGPSYNEQFF. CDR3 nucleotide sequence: TGCAGCGCCCTCCGGACTAGCGGGCCGTCCTACAATGAGCAGTTCTTC.

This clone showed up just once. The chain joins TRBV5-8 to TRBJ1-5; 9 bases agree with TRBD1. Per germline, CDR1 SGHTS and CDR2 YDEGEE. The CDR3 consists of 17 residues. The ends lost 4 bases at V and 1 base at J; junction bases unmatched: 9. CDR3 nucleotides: TGTGCCAGCAGCCTCCTCACAGGGGGCGACAGCAATCAGCCCCAGCATTTT. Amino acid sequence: CASSLLTGGDSNQPQHF.

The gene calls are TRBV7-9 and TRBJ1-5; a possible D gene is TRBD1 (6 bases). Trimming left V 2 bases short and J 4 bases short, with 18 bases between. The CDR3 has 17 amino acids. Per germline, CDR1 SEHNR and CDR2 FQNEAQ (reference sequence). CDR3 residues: CASSLTRPGHRNQPQHF. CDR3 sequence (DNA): TGTGCCAGCAGCTTAACTCGACCGGGACATCGGAATCAGCCCCAGCATTTT.

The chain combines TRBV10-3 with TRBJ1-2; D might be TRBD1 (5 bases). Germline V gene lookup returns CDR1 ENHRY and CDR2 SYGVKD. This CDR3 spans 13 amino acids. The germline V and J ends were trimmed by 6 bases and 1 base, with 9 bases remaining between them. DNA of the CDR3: TGTGCCATCAGCGGACAAATTAACTATGGCTACACCTTC. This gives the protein CAISGQINYGYTF.

The CDR3 DNA follows: TGCGCCAGCAGCTGGGGACAGGGGGATATTGGTGAAGCTTTCTTT. As protein: CASSWGQGDIGEAFF. The rearrangement joins TRBV5-1 to TRBJ1-1, with 11 positions matching TRBD1. V lost 3 bases, J lost 7 bases, and 8 bases stayed unmatched. This CDR3 is 15 amino acids long. From germline, CDR1 is SGHRS and CDR2 YFSETQ.

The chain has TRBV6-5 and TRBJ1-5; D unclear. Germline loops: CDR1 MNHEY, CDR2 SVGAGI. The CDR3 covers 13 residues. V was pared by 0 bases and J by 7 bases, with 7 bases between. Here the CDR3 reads CASSYSYSQPQHF. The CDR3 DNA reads TGTGCCAGCAGTTACTCTTATTCCCAGCCCCAGCATTTT.

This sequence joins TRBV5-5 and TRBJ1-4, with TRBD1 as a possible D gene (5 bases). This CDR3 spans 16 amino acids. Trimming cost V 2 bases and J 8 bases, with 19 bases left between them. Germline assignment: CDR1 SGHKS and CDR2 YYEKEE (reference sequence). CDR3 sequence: CASSFWVGGSSEKLFF. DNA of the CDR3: TGTGCCAGCAGCTTTTGGGTGGGGGGGTCGTCGGAAAAACTGTTTTTT.